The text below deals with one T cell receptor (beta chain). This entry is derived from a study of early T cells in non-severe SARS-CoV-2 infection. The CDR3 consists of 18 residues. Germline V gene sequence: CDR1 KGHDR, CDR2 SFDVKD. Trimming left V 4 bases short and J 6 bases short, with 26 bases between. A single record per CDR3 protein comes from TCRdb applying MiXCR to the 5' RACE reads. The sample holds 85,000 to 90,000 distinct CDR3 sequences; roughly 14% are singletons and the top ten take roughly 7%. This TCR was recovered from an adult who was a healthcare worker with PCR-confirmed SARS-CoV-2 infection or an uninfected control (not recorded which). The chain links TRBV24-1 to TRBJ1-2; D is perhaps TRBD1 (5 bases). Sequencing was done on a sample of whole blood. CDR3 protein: CATSDIWGFGSRGNGYTF. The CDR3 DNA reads TGTGCCACCAGTGACATTTGGGGGTTCGGCAGCCGAGGAAATGGCTACACCTTC.